The rows below give T cell receptor beta chains drawn from one sample of a study of blood T cell repertoires in COVID-19. Measured with immunoSEQ multiplex PCR; TCRdb has only the in-frame clones, and not every one. The profile shows approximately 350,000 clones, 80% to 90% of them singletons. The specimen sequenced was PBMCs or T cells enriched from blood (not recorded which). These receptor sequences come from a man between 18 and 35 years old who had recovered from COVID-19. Both conserved end residues are trimmed from each CDR3. The size entry is marked missing in some rows and otherwise reads once, few, many or a size class.

few TRBV27 ASRYTPGSDNEQY
- TRBV9 ASSPEGRSNQPQH
- TRBV20-1 SASGLAGVSYEQY
- TRBV3-1/TRBV3-2 ASSQELAGGYEQY
- TRBV7-9 ASSNQDRVENIQY
once TRBV6-5 ASSYRGIGNTIY
- TRBV18 ASSPGLLYNEQF
- TRBV5-1 ASTQVAGANSPLH
- TRBV12-3/TRBV12-4 ASSLSGRSGYT
- TRBV28 ASSSGRNSYEQY
- TRBV7-7 ASSPGLGQGTDTQY
- TRBV18 ASSRNQGPGEKLF
- TRBV11-2 ASSFGGGINEQF
once TRBV6-5 ASSYSVWRGQETQY
- TRBV27 ASSLGPPTGLRTEAF
- TRBV3-1/TRBV3-2 ASSPTPSAYNEQF
- TRBV7-2 ASSHQQGTGGSPLH
- TRBV9 ASSVDSGGYRGEQF
few TRBV11-1 ASSLTGARYEQY
- TRBV9 ASSDSAGDEQY
- TRBV19 ASSMVGGLFHQPQH
- TRBV6-6 ASGTTGIADEQF
- TRBV30 AWSGTVPYEQY
- TRBV2 ASSEGPNYGYT
- TRBV5-4 ASSGQVGEQY
- TRBV11-2 ASSLDQGAYYGYT
few TRBV11-2 ASSSWTGMGEETQY
- TRBV10-3 AIRTENTEAF
- TRBV4-3 ASSQGRNTGELF
few TRBV4-1 ASSQDGLAGAGETQY
- TRBV5-4 ASSPGTGIYEQY
- TRBV28 ASSYLAGPGELF
- TRBV18 ASSPQRTGGENQPQH
- TRBV6-2/TRBV6-3 ASIPTQRGDTGELF
- TRBV5-1 ASSRGHVNEKLF
- TRBV28 ASRNRGPGTQY